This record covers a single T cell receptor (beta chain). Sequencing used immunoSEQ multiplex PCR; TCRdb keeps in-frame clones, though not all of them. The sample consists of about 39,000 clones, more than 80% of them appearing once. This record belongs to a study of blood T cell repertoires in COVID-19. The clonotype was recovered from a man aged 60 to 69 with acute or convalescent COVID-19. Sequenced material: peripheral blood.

CDR3 DNA: TGTGCCAGCTCACCCTCCGCCCTGTTGGCCACCGGGGAGCTGTTTTTT. Translating it yields CASSPSALLATGELFF. The chain recombines TRBV18 with TRBJ2-2, with unresolved D. Trimming pared 3 bases from V and 4 bases from J, leaving 15 bases between. Germline CDR1 KGHSH, CDR2 LQKENI. This CDR3 region has 16 residues. The whole variable domain, filled in from reference TRBV18 and TRBJ2-2, reads NAGVMQNPRHLVRRRGQEARLRCSPMKGHSHVYWYRQLPEEGLKFMVYLQKENIIDESGMPKERFSAEFPKEGPSILRIQQVVRGDSAAYFCASSPSALLATGELFFGEGSRLTVL.